These 22 T cell receptor beta chains share one sample of origin, sequenced in a study of T cell responses to AZD1222 COVID-19 vaccine. Data came from immunoSEQ multiplex PCR; TCRdb stores just in-frame clones and leaves some out. The sample includes approximately 150,000 clones, around nine tenths seen only once; the top ten take 0.85% to 1.1%. Source: peripheral blood, taken 28 days after the second AZD1222 dose. These TCRs come from an adult who received the AZD1222 COVID-19 vaccine.

The chain couples TRBV2 to TRBJ2-1; D is uncertain. Trimming stripped 3 bases from V and 9 bases from J, with 6 bases between. The length of the CDR3 is 11 residues. CDR1 and CDR2 from the germline V gene are SNHLY and FYNNEI. The CDR3 here is CASSEEAEQFF. The CDR3 bases are TGTGCCAGCAGTGAGGAAGCTGAGCAGTTCTTC.

J is TRBJ1-4 and V is TRBV5-4, with a weak D call TRBD1 (6 bases). Germline V gives CDR1 SGHNT, CDR2 YYREEE (reference sequence). Trimming left V 2 bases short and J 1 base short, with 15 bases between. The CDR3 is 17 amino acids. CDR3 region: CASSFRQATLTNEKLFF. CDR3 in DNA: TGTGCCAGCAGCTTCCGACAGGCGACCCTAACTAATGAAAAACTGTTTTTT. Variable domain in full (rest from reference TRBV5-4 and TRBJ1-4): ETGVTQSPTHLIKTRGQQVTLRCSSQSGHNTVSWYQQALGQGPQFIFQYYREEENGRGNFPPRFSGLQFPNYSSELNVNALELDDSALYLCASSFRQATLTNEKLFFGSGTQLSVL.

The V gene is TRBV11-2, the J gene TRBJ1-2; D may be TRBD1 (5 bases). The CDR3 is 14 amino acids. Germline-derived CDR1 and CDR2 are SGHAT and FQNNGV. Trimming took 1 base from V and 4 from J, leaving 10 bases between them. The CDR3 bases are TGTGCCAGCAGCTTAGTTGGGGGTTCCTATGGCTACACCTTC. Translated, it gives CASSLVGGSYGYTF.

This chain links TRBV6-1 with TRBJ1-5; a possible D gene is TRBD1 (6 bases). V lost 4 bases and J lost 7, with 20 bases in between. The CDR3 is made up of 16 amino acids. CDR1 is MNHNS, CDR2 SASEGT, per germline. The CDR3 here is CASSGVWGAVGQPQHF. For the CDR3, the DNA is TGTGCCAGCAGTGGAGTGTGGGGGGCAGTTGGGCAGCCCCAGCATTTT.

The chain has TRBV9 and TRBJ2-1, with unresolved D. The CDR3 consists of 15 residues. Trimming removed 0 bases from V and 6 bases from J, with 13 bases in between. The germline V gene encodes CDR1 SGDLS and CDR2 YYNGEE. As DNA, the CDR3 is TGTGCCAGCAGCGTAGATATTAGCCCGCCCAATGAGCAGTTCTTC. Its translation: CASSVDISPPNEQFF.

This rearrangement joins TRBV7-9 to TRBJ2-1; 8 bases are shared with TRBD2. V was clipped by 1 base and J by 5 bases; unmatched bases: 10. The CDR3 loop spans 17 amino acids. Per germline, CDR1 SEHNR and CDR2 FQNEAQ (reference sequence). The CDR3 spells CASSLGGLAGTDNEQFF. In nucleotides, the CDR3 is TGTGCCAGCAGCTTAGGCGGTTTAGCGGGGACTGACAATGAGCAGTTCTTC. Full variable domain (rest looked up from reference TRBV7-9 and TRBJ2-1): DTGVSQNPRHKITKRGQNVTFRCDPISEHNRLYWYRQTLGQGPEFLTYFQNEAQLEKSRLLSDRFSAERPKGSFSTLEIQRTEQGDSAMYLCASSLGGLAGTDNEQFFGPGTRLTVL.

The V gene is TRBV7-8, the J gene TRBJ1-3; D is perhaps TRBD1 (6 bases). The V and J ends lost 3 bases and 9 bases respectively, with 15 bases between them. Germline V lookup: CDR1 SGHVS, CDR2 FQNEAQ. This CDR3 contains 14 residues. CDR3 sequence: CASSFTGFERTIYF. CDR3 sequence (DNA): TGTGCCAGCAGCTTTACAGGGTTTGAGCGCACCATATATTTT.

The chain carries TRBV27 and TRBJ2-5; D is uncertain. The CDR3 extends over 13 amino acids. Germline V gives CDR1 MNHEY, CDR2 SMNVEV (reference sequence). With 3 bases removed from V and 2 bases from J, the gap between germline ends came to 7 bases. The CDR3 region has the DNA TGTGCCAGCAGTTTCCCAGGTCAAGAGACCCAGTACTTC. The encoded protein is CASSFPGQETQYF.

This clone has a handful of counts. The genes are TRBV5-1 and TRBJ2-2; D gene unclear. There are 14 residues in the CDR3. The V gene lost 0 bases and the J gene lost 2 bases, with 5 bases spanning the gap. Germline CDR1 and CDR2: SGHRS and YFSETQ. DNA for the CDR3: TGCGCCAGCAGCTTGGGGCGAAACACCGGGGAGCTGTTTTTT. As protein: CASSLGRNTGELFF.

The chain carries TRBV2 and TRBJ1-1; D ambiguous. The V and J ends lost 1 base and 0 bases respectively, with 6 bases between them. The CDR3 length is 14 residues. The germline CDR1 and CDR2 sequences are SNHLY and FYNNEI. Here the CDR3 reads CASSEGGLNTEAFF. The DNA of the CDR3 is TGTGCCAGCAGTGAAGGGGGATTGAACACTGAAGCTTTCTTT.

The V gene is TRBV4-3, the J gene TRBJ2-1; the D call may be TRBD1 or TRBD2 (5 bases each). The germline V gene encodes CDR1 LGHNA and CDR2 YSLEER. Trimming left V 6 bases short and J 6 bases short, with 12 bases between. The CDR3 consists of 13 residues. The CDR3 here is CASSLGTLNEQFF. The CDR3 DNA follows: TGCGCCAGCAGTCTCGGGACCCTCAATGAGCAGTTCTTC.

In the case of this clone: Other DNA sequences within the sample encode an identical CDR3. The rearrangement links TRBV5-1 to TRBJ2-1; D remains unclear. The germline V gene encodes CDR1 SGHRS and CDR2 YFSETQ. Trimming stripped 0 bases from V and 0 bases from J, with 7 bases between. The CDR3 consists of 15 residues. In DNA form, the CDR3 reads TGCGCCAGCAGCTTGGACGGAAGCTCCTACAATGAGCAGTTCTTC. Translated: CASSLDGSSYNEQFF.

This clone was seen only a few times. The V call is TRBV12-3 or TRBV12-4, the J call TRBJ2-7; TRBD1 matches at 7 bases. V gave up 5 bases and J gave up 4 bases; unmatched junction bases: 5. The CDR3 sequence is 13 residues long. CDR3 DNA sequence: TGTGCCAGCAGTCTAGGACAGGTATACGAGCAGTACTTC. Amino acid sequence: CASSLGQVYEQYF.

The chain combines TRBV12-5 with TRBJ1-3; D might be TRBD1 (6 bases). The CDR3 runs 16 residues. Trimming pared 2 bases from V and 0 bases from J, leaving 11 bases between. Germline assignment: CDR1 LGHNT and CDR2 FRNRAP. This CDR3 is CASGLRQGPSGNTIYF. The CDR3 DNA sequence: TGTGCTAGTGGTTTGAGGCAGGGGCCCTCTGGAAACACCATATATTTT.

V is TRBV7-5 and J is TRBJ1-1. TRBV7-5 is a documented pseudogene. The CDR3 covers 14 residues. CDR3 loop: CVRSLSGLGTEAFF. As DNA, the CDR3 is TGTGTCAGAAGCTTATCGGGGTTGGGCACTGAAGCTTTCTTT.

In DNA, the CDR3 is TGTGCCAGCTCACCGGGACCCGCGTCTTCACCCCTCCACTTT. It is translated as CASSPGPASSPLHF. The rearrangement links TRBV18 to TRBJ1-6, with D possibly being TRBD1 (5 bases). V lost 3 bases and J lost 9, with 12 bases in between. The V gene's germline CDR1 is KGHSH and CDR2 LQKENI. This CDR3 is built from 14 residues.

Notes on this clone: Other DNA sequences from this sample encode an identical CDR3 as well. The gene calls are TRBV2 and TRBJ1-5, with a possible D match to TRBD1 (6 bases). Trimming stripped 4 bases from V and 1 base from J, with 8 bases between. The germline gives CDR1 SNHLY, CDR2 FYNNEI. The CDR3 has 14 amino acids. CDR3 DNA: TGTGCCAGCAGTGGGCAGGGGAGCAATCAGCCCCAGCATTTT. Translation: CASSGQGSNQPQHF.

This clone was found a few times. The chain joins TRBV28 to TRBJ2-5; no clear D gene. Trimming stripped 5 bases from V and 5 bases from J, with 21 bases between. This CDR3 is 16 amino acids long. Germline V gene data show CDR1 as MDHEN and CDR2 as SYDVKM. The DNA of the CDR3 is TGTGCCAGCAGTCCTGCCGGGCGACGAGTGAGGGAGACCCAGTACTTC. Its protein product is CASSPAGRRVRETQYF.

The V call is TRBV10-3, the J call TRBJ1-4; D ambiguous. V lost 6 bases and J lost 3, with 11 bases in between. Germline assignment: CDR1 ENHRY and CDR2 SYGVKD. The CDR3 is 14 residues long. CDR3 loop: CAISLTPANEKLFF. CDR3 nucleotides: TGTGCCATCAGCTTGACACCGGCTAATGAAAAACTGTTTTTT.

The rearrangement links TRBV3-1 (or the pseudogene TRBV3-2) to TRBJ1-1; 11 nucleotides agree with TRBD1. Germline V gene lookup returns CDR1 LGHDT and CDR2 YNNKEL (reference sequence). The V segment lost 5 bases and the J segment 1 base; nucleotides outside the gene matches: 6. The CDR3 extends over 16 amino acids. The CDR3 spells CASSYRTGGGNTEAFF. CDR3 DNA: TGTGCCAGCAGCTACAGGACAGGGGGCGGGAACACTGAAGCTTTCTTT.

The chain has TRBV20-1 and TRBJ1-4; no reliable D call. V lost 6 bases and J 5 bases, leaving 7 bases between the germline ends. The CDR3 loop spans 11 amino acids. CDR1 is DFQATT and CDR2 is SNEGSKA in the germline V gene (reference sequence). CDR3 nucleotides: TGCAGTGCCTCAGGCAATGAAAAACTGTTTTTT. Its translation: CSASGNEKLFF.

The gene calls are TRBV9 and TRBJ2-3; 9 bases fit TRBD2. Germline V gene lookup returns CDR1 SGDLS and CDR2 YYNGEE. This CDR3 has 16 residues. V lost 0 bases to trimming and J lost 1 base; unmatched junction nucleotides: 3. Here the CDR3 DNA reads TGTGCCAGCAGCGTAGGGGTAGCGGGGGGCACAGATACGCAGTATTTT. Amino acids: CASSVGVAGGTDTQYF.